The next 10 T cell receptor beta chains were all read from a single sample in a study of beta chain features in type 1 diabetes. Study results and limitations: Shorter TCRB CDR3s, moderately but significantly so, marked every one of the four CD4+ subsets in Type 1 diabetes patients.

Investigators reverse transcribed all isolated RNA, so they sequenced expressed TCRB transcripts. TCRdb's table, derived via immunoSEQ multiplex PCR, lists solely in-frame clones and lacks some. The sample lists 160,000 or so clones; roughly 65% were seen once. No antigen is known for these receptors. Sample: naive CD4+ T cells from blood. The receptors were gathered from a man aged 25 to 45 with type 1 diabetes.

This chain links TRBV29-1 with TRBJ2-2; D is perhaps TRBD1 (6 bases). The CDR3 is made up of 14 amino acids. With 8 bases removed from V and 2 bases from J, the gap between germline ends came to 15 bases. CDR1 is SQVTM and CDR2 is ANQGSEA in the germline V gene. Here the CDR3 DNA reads TGCAGCTCGAAGGACAGCTTTAACACCGGGGAGCTGTTTTTT. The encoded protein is CSSKDSFNTGELFF.

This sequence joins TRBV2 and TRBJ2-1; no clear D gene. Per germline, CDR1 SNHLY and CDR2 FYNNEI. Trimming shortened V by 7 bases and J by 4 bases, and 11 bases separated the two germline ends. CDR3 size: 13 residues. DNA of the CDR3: TGTGCCAGCATAACAGAAGTATACAATGAGCAGTTCTTC. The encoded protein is CASITEVYNEQFF.

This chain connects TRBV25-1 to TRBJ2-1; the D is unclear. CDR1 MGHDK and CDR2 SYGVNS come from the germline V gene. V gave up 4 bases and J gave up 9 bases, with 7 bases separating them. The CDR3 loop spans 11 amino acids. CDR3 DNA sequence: TGTGCCAGCAGTGCTCTGGGTGAGCAGTTCTTC. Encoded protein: CASSALGEQFF.

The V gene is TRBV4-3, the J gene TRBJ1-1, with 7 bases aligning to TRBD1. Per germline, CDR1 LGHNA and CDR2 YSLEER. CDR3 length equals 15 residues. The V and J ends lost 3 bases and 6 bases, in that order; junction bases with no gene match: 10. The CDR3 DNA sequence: TGCGCCAGCAGCCAGCAGGAACAGGGGTACTCTGAAGCTTTCTTT. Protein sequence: CASSQQEQGYSEAFF.

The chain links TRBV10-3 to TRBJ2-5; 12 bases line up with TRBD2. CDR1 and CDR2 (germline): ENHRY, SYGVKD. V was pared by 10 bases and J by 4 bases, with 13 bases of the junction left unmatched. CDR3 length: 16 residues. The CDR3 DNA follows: TGTGCCACCTCCGAATCTAGCGGGGGGGCGATAGAGACCCAGTACTTC. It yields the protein CATSESSGGAIETQYF.

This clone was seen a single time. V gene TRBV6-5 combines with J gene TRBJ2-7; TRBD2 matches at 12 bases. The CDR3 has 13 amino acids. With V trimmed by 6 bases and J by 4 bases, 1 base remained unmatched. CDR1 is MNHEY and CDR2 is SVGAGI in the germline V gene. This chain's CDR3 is CASSGTSGYEQYF. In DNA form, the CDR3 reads TGTGCCAGCAGCGGGACTAGCGGGTACGAGCAGTACTTC.

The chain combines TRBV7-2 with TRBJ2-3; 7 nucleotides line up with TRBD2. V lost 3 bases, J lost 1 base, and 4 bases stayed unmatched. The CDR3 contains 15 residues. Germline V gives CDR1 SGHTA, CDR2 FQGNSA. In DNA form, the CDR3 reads TGTGCCAGCAGCTTGGGAGGGGCCGGCACAGATACGCAGTATTTT. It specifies CASSLGGAGTDTQYF.

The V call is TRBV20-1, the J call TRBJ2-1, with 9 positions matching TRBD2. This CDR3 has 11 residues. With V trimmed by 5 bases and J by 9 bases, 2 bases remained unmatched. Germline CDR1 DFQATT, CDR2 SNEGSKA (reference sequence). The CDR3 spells CSALAGVEQFF. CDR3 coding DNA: TGCAGTGCTTTAGCGGGGGTTGAGCAGTTCTTC.

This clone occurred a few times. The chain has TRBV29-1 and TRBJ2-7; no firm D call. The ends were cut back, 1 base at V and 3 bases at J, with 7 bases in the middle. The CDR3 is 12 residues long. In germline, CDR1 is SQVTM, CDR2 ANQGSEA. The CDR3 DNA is TGCAGCGTTGAAGTGACATACTACGAGCAGTACTTC. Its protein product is CSVEVTYYEQYF.

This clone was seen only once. CDR3 nucleotides: TGTGCCACCAGCAGAGTGCGGATAGCTAATGAAAAACTGTTTTTT. Amino acid sequence: CATSRVRIANEKLFF. V is TRBV15 and J is TRBJ1-4; no clear D gene. Trimming removed 1 base from V and 3 bases from J, with 9 bases in between. CDR3 size: 15 residues. The germline V gene encodes CDR1 LNHNV and CDR2 YYDKDF (reference sequence). The variable domain in full, with the rest retrieved from reference TRBV15 and TRBJ1-4, is DAMVIQNPRYQVTQFGKPVTLSCSQTLNHNVMYWYQQKSSQAPKLLFHYYDKDFNNEADTPDNFQSRRPNTSFCFLDIRSPGLGDTAMYLCATSRVRIANEKLFFGSGTQLSVL.